These T cell receptor beta chains were read from a single sample in a study of shared clonotypes between healthy human individuals. Only in-frame clones appear in the TCRdb table, and some are missing; sequencing was by immunoSEQ multiplex PCR. The table lists under 2,000,000 clones, about 95% of them singletons. The source material was naive CD8+ T cells sorted from blood. The origin of the receptors is a man younger than 35 in good health. The CDR3 runs from the conserved cysteine through the conserved F or W. Fields, in order: CDR3 protein, V gene, CDR3 length, D gene. D genes are given only for firm matches.

CASSQVWEALHF,TRBV7-8,12,.
CASQRTGGIGELFF,TRBV6-5,14,TRBD1
CASSFDQRTDTQYF,TRBV5-8,14,.
CASSLGVAYEQYF,TRBV27,13,.
CASSPGTYEQYF,TRBV7-9,12,.
CASSITSGISYEQYF,TRBV5-4,15,TRBD2
CAWSVVGQGKEKLFF,TRBV30,15,.
CASSVVGTSGYEQYF,TRBV9,15,TRBD2
CASSPDSWNTEAFF,TRBV5-6,14,.
CASSLGQLSYEQYF,TRBV5-1,14,.
CASSMIRDRWVGELFF,TRBV7-9,16,TRBD1
CASRRTSSGELFF,TRBV2,13,TRBD2
CATSSPLLAGYQETQYF,TRBV15,17,TRBD2
CASSLFTEGTYEQYF,TRBV5-6,15,.
CASSLEPVKTQYF,TRBV7-9,13,.
CASSPGTEAGELFF,TRBV5-8,14,.
CASSLTRGMNTGELFF,TRBV7-9,16,.
CASQTGASYNEQFF,TRBV2,14,.
CASSVVGGVETQYF,TRBV9,14,.
CSVEGLAGGETGELFF,TRBV29-1,16,TRBD2
CASRLSTGVADTQYF,TRBV13,15,TRBD1
CASSAGGHEQYF,TRBV6-1,12,.
CASSPSRRAAKNIQYF,TRBV7-6,16,.
CASSLGPSYEQYF,TRBV27,13,.
CASSQDRGLSYEQYF,TRBV7-8,15,.
CASSSYRGVGYEQYF,TRBV2,15,TRBD1
CASSTGGPAKNIQYF,TRBV9,15,TRBD2
CASSLRAGDWEQYF,TRBV5-1,14,TRBD2
CASSLVGLASSPLHF,TRBV19,15,.
CASSLSVGSDQPQHF,TRBV27,15,.
CASSTGVNSYEQYF,TRBV28,14,TRBD1
CSVEGDLLEAFF,TRBV29-1,12,.
CASSPLLQPSYEQYF,TRBV11-2,15,.
CASSIDRDRREKLFF,TRBV19,15,TRBD1
CASRGLTLNTEAFF,TRBV19,14,.
CASSYSQGAGEKLFF,TRBV6-5,15,TRBD1
CASSSWTSGTNIGGELFF,TRBV7-9,18,TRBD2
CASSPTGSNSPLHF,TRBV27,14,.
CASSQQGAEQYF,TRBV5-6,12,.
CASSIGRESPSYEQYF,TRBV19,16,.
CSATYSLAPVANEQFF,TRBV29-1,16,.
CASTPSLGLLSYEQYF,TRBV27,16,.
CSVEINTGELFF,TRBV29-1,12,.
CASSQEIQLAGGPPYEQYF,TRBV4-2,19,TRBD2
CASSLGQGVVSETQYF,TRBV11-3,16,TRBD1
CASSAWDTGELFF,TRBV2,13,.
CASSIGGSYEQYF,TRBV5-1,13,.
CASSSGTGGFKGYTF,TRBV7-9,15,TRBD1
CAISESGRNAYNEQFF,TRBV10-3,16,TRBD2
CASSVAGVGEKLFF,TRBV9,14,.
CASSYSDRGYEQYF,TRBV6-5,14,TRBD1